The present entry profiles one T cell receptor (beta chain) with its context. Its antigen is still unknown. It was with unique molecular identifiers that the TCRbeta library was prepared. In TCRdb, the PCR reads were re-called with MiXCR into one record per CDR3 protein. The table shows fewer than 250,000 distinct CDR3 sequences, with about 15% occurring only once. This record belongs to a study of T-cell reconstitution after alpha-beta-depleted transplantation in children. Whole-study findings and limits: Surviving recipient T cells and thymic progenitors accounted for the high day-60 TCRbeta diversity observed in some patients.

Trimming pared 7 bases from V and 4 bases from J, leaving 13 bases between. The CDR3 is made up of 13 amino acids. Sequenced here: PBMCs, mostly from graft donor cells, sampled 360 days after TCRalphabeta/CD19-depleted stem cell transplant. This sequence was found in a male patient between 2 and 9 years old who had a stem cell transplant for acute lymphoblastic leukemia, so the T cells may come from the graft donor. V gene TRBV12-3 or TRBV12-4 combines with J gene TRBJ1-2, with D uncertain. In nucleotides, the CDR3 is TGTGCCAGCACCATTCACAGCTCCTATGGCTACACCTTC. It encodes CASTIHSSYGYTF.